This T cell receptor (beta chain) was found in a study of T cell responses to AZD1222 COVID-19 vaccine. CDR3 length equals 15 residues. V lost 0 bases to trimming and J lost 3 bases; unmatched junction nucleotides: 3. CDR1 SGHDT and CDR2 YYEEEE come from the germline V gene. Sequencing was performed with immunoSEQ multiplex PCR; in TCRdb, only in-frame clones are kept and a portion is missing. This sample has over 95,000 clones, with approximately 90% found just once. V is TRBV5-6 and J is TRBJ1-5; 7 nucleotides align to TRBD1. The receptor was isolated from an adult in good health. Sequencing was performed on peripheral blood, taken on day 0 of AZD1222 vaccination. The CDR3 sequence: CASSLAGGNNQPQHF. The CDR3 DNA is TGTGCCAGCAGCTTGGCAGGGGGGAACAATCAGCCCCAGCATTTT.